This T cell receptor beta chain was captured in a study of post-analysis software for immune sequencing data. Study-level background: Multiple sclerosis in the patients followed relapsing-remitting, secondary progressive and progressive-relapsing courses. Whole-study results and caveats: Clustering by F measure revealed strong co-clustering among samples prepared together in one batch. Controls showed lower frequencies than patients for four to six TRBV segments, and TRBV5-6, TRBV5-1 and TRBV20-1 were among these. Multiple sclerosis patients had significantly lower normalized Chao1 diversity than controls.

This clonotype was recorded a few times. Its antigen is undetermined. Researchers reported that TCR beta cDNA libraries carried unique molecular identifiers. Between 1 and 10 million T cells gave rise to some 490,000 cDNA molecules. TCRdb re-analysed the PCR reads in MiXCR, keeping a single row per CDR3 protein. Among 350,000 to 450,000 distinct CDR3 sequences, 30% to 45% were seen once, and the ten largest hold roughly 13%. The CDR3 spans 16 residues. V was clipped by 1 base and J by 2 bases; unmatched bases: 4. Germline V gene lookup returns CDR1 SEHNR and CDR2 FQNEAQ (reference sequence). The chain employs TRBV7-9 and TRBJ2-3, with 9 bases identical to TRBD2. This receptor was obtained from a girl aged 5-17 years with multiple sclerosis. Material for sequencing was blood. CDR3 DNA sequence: TGTGCCAGCAGCTTAGAGGTAGCGGGGGCCACAGATACGCAGTATTTT. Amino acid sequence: CASSLEVAGATDTQYF.